These 16 T cell receptor beta chains originate from one sample sequenced in a study of T cell changes during pregnancy in multiple sclerosis. Profiled with immunoSEQ multiplex PCR; TCRdb holds only in-frame clones, not every one. Seen here are 45,000 to 70,000 clones, around 90% observed once, and the top ten hold roughly 2.7%. The sequences come from peripheral blood, collected in the third trimester of pregnancy. Every receptor here comes from a female donor in good health, enrolled as a control in a pregnancy study.

This rearrangement joins TRBV5-1 to TRBJ2-1, with 7 bases aligning to TRBD2. In germline, CDR1 is SGHRS, CDR2 YFSETQ. The CDR3 sequence is 16 residues long. Germline trimming cut 1 base from V and 0 bases from J; bases unmatched to any gene: 4. CDR3 residues: CASSLSGKSSYNEQFF. Written as DNA, the CDR3 is TGCGCCAGCAGCTTGAGCGGGAAGAGCTCCTACAATGAGCAGTTCTTC.

V is TRBV12-5 and J is TRBJ2-5, with 8 nucleotides matching TRBD1. The J segment lost 4 bases and the V segment lost 6 bases, leaving 7 bases of the junction unmatched. CDR1 and CDR2 (germline): LGHNT, FRNRAP. The CDR3 is 14 amino acids. The CDR3 DNA is TGTGCTAGTGGCCGAGGACAGGGTATAGAGACCCAGTACTTC. Its protein product is CASGRGQGIETQYF.

About this clone itself: In the same sample, other DNA sequences code for this CDR3. The chain uses TRBV18 and TRBJ2-5; TRBD2 aligns across 13 bases. With V trimmed by 4 bases and J by 3 bases, 2 bases remained unmatched. Germline-derived CDR1 and CDR2 are KGHSH and LQKENI. The CDR3 spans 15 residues. CDR3 loop: CASSRGLAGEETQYF. CDR3 DNA sequence: TGTGCCAGCTCACGAGGACTAGCGGGAGAAGAGACCCAGTACTTC.

The rearrangement joins TRBV7-6 to TRBJ2-1; the match to TRBD2 covers 11 bases. Per germline, CDR1 SGHVS and CDR2 FNYEAQ. The ends lost 5 bases at V and 8 bases at J; junction bases unmatched: 17. The CDR3 has 18 residues. The CDR3 region is CASSPHPLAGGPVYEQFF. Written as DNA, the CDR3 is TGTGCCAGCAGCCCTCATCCCTTAGCGGGAGGGCCTGTATATGAGCAGTTCTTC.

This chain links TRBV5-1 with TRBJ1-1; 7 bases fit TRBD1. Trimming removed 4 bases from V and 3 bases from J; junction bases left unmatched: 9. Looked up from germline, CDR1 is SGHRS and CDR2 is YFSETQ. CDR3 length: 15 amino acids. Here the CDR3 reads CASSIYSRGDTEAFF. The CDR3 bases are TGCGCCAGCAGCATCTACTCCAGGGGGGACACTGAAGCTTTCTTT. The full variable domain, rest sourced from reference TRBV5-1 and TRBJ1-1, is KAGVTQTPRYLIKTRGQQVTLSCSPISGHRSVSWYQQTPGQGLQFLFEYFSETQRNKGNFPGRFSGRQFSNSRSEMNVSTLELGDSALYLCASSIYSRGDTEAFFGQGTRLTVV.

This chain connects TRBV13 to TRBJ1-2, with TRBD1 as a possible D gene (5 bases). Germline V lookup: CDR1 PRHDT, CDR2 FYEKMQ (reference sequence). Deletions cut 7 bases from V and 8 bases from J, with 23 bases between. This CDR3 comprises 15 residues. Written as DNA, the CDR3 is TGTGCCAGCACCCCCGACAAGGGGCGGTCTTGGGGCTACACCTTC. Encoded protein: CASTPDKGRSWGYTF. Using reference TRBV13 and TRBJ1-2 for the parts outside the CDR3, the full variable domain is AAGVIQSPRHLIKEKRETATLKCYPIPRHDTVYWYQQGPGQDPQFLISFYEKMQSDKGSIPDRFSAQQFSDYHSELNMSSLELGDSALYFCASTPDKGRSWGYTFGSGTRLTVV.

This clone was seen ten or more times. This chain links TRBV12-5 with TRBJ2-3; D is undetermined. In germline, CDR1 is LGHNT, CDR2 FRNRAP. CDR3 length: 14 residues. Trimming cost V 3 bases and J 1 base, with 8 bases left between them. The CDR3 loop reads CASGFGQGTDTQYF. CDR3 nucleotide sequence: TGTGCTAGTGGTTTTGGCCAGGGCACAGATACGCAGTATTTT.

The chain links TRBV18 to TRBJ1-1, with D maybe TRBD1 (6 bases). Germline-derived CDR1 and CDR2 are KGHSH and LQKENI. V lost 6 bases and J lost 4, with 24 bases in between. The CDR3 loop spans 17 amino acids. The CDR3 sequence is CASSLGTTLARGTEAFF. CDR3 in DNA: TGTGCCAGCTCCCTCGGGACGACCCTGGCCAGGGGCACTGAAGCTTTCTTT.

This clone was picked up one time. This sequence joins TRBV19 and TRBJ1-4; the D is unclear. The CDR3 covers 13 residues. Trimming removed 8 bases from V and 6 bases from J, with 13 bases in between. CDR1 is LNHDA, CDR2 SQIVND, per germline (reference sequence). Here the CDR3 DNA reads TGTGCCAGTGAACGTAGGGAGGATGAAAAACTGTTTTTT. Translating it yields CASERREDEKLFF.

The chain is built from TRBV5-6 and TRBJ2-3; D possibly corresponds to TRBD2 (5 bases). The CDR3 contains 13 residues. CDR1 and CDR2 (germline): SGHDT, YYEEEE. V was shortened by 4 bases and J by 5 bases, with 11 bases between the two germline ends. The CDR3 protein is CASSGGWKDTQYF. Here the CDR3 DNA reads TGTGCCAGCAGCGGAGGATGGAAAGATACGCAGTATTTT. The whole variable domain, remainder taken from reference TRBV5-6 and TRBJ2-3, is DAGVTQSPTHLIKTRGQQVTLRCSPKSGHDTVSWYQQALGQGPQFIFQYYEEEERQRGNFPDRFSGHQFPNYSSELNVNALLLGDSALYLCASSGGWKDTQYFGPGTRLTVL.

This clone has more than one count but fewer than ten. The V and J genes are TRBV5-4 and TRBJ2-2; 12 positions agree with TRBD2. V lost 3 bases, J lost 8 bases, and 14 bases stayed unmatched. Germline assignment: CDR1 SGHNT and CDR2 YYREEE (reference sequence). This CDR3 comprises 18 residues. In nucleotides, the CDR3 is TGTGCCAGCAGCTCGGAGCGGACTAGCGGGATTGTCAGGGGGGAGCTGTTTTTT. This sequence encodes CASSSERTSGIVRGELFF.

This clone was counted once. The chain couples TRBV19 to TRBJ2-1; TRBD1 might be the D (6 bases). This CDR3 is 15 amino acids long. V dropped 0 bases and J dropped 5 bases, with 11 bases sitting between them. CDR1 is LNHDA, CDR2 SQIVND, per germline (reference sequence). DNA for the CDR3: TGTGCCAGTAGTATAGATCCGACAGGAAACAATGAGCAGTTCTTC. Residues: CASSIDPTGNNEQFF.

The genes are TRBV9 and TRBJ2-5; 9 positions agree with TRBD2. V trimming: 4 bases; J trimming: 4 bases; junction bases outside the gene matches: 11. The CDR3 sequence is 16 residues long. Germline V gene sequence: CDR1 SGDLS, CDR2 YYNGEE. CDR3 region: CASSPGGGAFPETQYF. CDR3 in DNA: TGTGCCAGCAGCCCCGGCGGGGGGGCCTTTCCAGAGACCCAGTACTTC.

This clone appeared a single time. The chain recombines TRBV7-9 with TRBJ2-5; TRBD2 is a possible D gene (6 bases). V was shortened by 3 bases and J by 2 bases, with 10 bases between the two germline ends. Germline V gives CDR1 SEHNR, CDR2 FQNEAQ (reference sequence). The CDR3 has 14 residues. The CDR3 loop reads CASSLGLLQETQYF. Written as DNA, the CDR3 is TGTGCCAGCAGCTTGGGACTGCTACAAGAGACCCAGTACTTC.

The chain employs TRBV4-2 and TRBJ2-1, with D possibly TRBD2 on 6 matching bases. The CDR3 extends over 15 amino acids. V was clipped by 4 bases and J by 8 bases, with 18 bases between them. From germline, CDR1 is LGHNA and CDR2 YNFKEQ. DNA of the CDR3: TGTGCCAGCAGCCGCTCCGGGACTCCCGAGGATGAGCAGTTCTTC. Its translation: CASSRSGTPEDEQFF.

The V call is TRBV28, the J call TRBJ1-5; 8 bases are a match to TRBD1. J lost 4 bases, V lost 7 bases, and 15 bases had no gene match. Per the germline V gene, CDR1 is MDHEN and CDR2 is SYDVKM. This CDR3 has 17 amino acids. Here the CDR3 reads CASTPFGQGIRNQPQHF. The CDR3 region has the DNA TGTGCCAGCACACCCTTCGGACAGGGAATACGGAATCAGCCCCAGCATTTT.